This T cell receptor beta chain appears in the sequencing data of a study of OX40 agonist ivuxolimab in advanced cancers. This CDR3 is 14 amino acids long. V was pared by 0 bases and J by 3 bases, with 10 bases between. In germline, CDR1 is SGHRS, CDR2 YFSETQ. The repertoire was sequenced with immunoSEQ multiplex PCR; TCRdb's copy has only in-frame clones and lacks some. The sample shows fewer than 95,000 clones, more than 80% of them seen only once. To note about this clone: The sample contains more than one DNA sequence encoding this CDR3.

The sequences come from CD4+ or CD8+ T cells sorted from blood, collected in a trial of the OX40 agonist ivuxolimab. The V and J genes are TRBV5-1 and TRBJ2-7; tentatively, D is TRBD1 or TRBD2 (7 bases each). The receptor's source is an adult with an advanced solid tumor such as melanoma, head and neck, liver or kidney cancer. The CDR3 region has the DNA TGCGCCAGCAGCTTGGAGCGGGACAGCTACGAGCAGTACTTC. Encoded protein: CASSLERDSYEQYF.